The clone carrying this T cell receptor (beta chain) was counted ten times or more. This sample was included in a study of T and B cells in COVID-19 patients. TRB rearrangements were amplified by multiplex PCR with BIOMED2 TRB-A/B primers. TCRdb itself ran the multiplex PCR reads through MiXCR, one entry per CDR3 protein. The table lists about 9,500 distinct CDR3 sequences, 25% to 30% of them singletons. The junction had 8 bases not matched to a gene; V was cut back by 5 bases and J by 6 bases. The CDR3 length is 15 residues. Each TRB amplification used about 230-550 ng of genomic DNA from blood. The chain carries TRBV12-3 or TRBV12-4 and TRBJ2-7; 12 bases fit TRBD2. This receptor was taken from a human donor who had recovered from COVID-19. The sequenced sample was blood. CDR3 protein: CASSVRLAGEREQYF. CDR3 coding DNA: TGTGCCAGCAGTGTTAGACTAGCGGGAGAGCGCGAGCAGTACTTC.